The rows below give T cell receptor beta chains drawn from one sample of a study of T cell responses to AZD1222 COVID-19 vaccine. The data were produced by immunoSEQ multiplex PCR, yet TCRdb's version contains in-frame clones alone and is incomplete. The sample holds some 120,000 clones; 65% to 90% are singletons and the top ten take about 28%. The material was peripheral blood, obtained 28 days after the second AZD1222 dose. The receptors come from an adult who received the AZD1222 COVID-19 vaccine. CDR3s include the opening cysteine and the closing phenylalanine or tryptophan. Expanded clones get a size class; other rows say once, few or many, or leave the size out.

>TRBV7-9|few|TRBJ2-2
CASNGDDRGELFF
>TRBV6-1|.|TRBJ2-6
CASSEPPGVGSGANVLTF
>TRBV5-6|.|TRBJ1-4
CASSLGPLFGELFF
>TRBV4-1|.|TRBJ1-1
CASSQGTGGGYRSEAFF
>TRBV6-5|.|TRBJ1-1
CASNWHENTEAFF
>TRBV4-1|once|TRBJ1-5
CASSQEGRREPQHF
>TRBV25-1|.|TRBJ2-5
CASSDMRQGQETQYF
>TRBV10-1|.|TRBJ1-2
CASSGQGSRGYTF
>TRBV4-2|once|TRBJ1-1
CASSQDYGGGTEAFF
>TRBV4-1|.|TRBJ1-1
CASSHDRQGGNTEAFF
>TRBV6-5|.|TRBJ2-5
CASNPRGQETQYF
>TRBV10-3|.|TRBJ2-2
CAISESIITGELFF
>TRBV18|.|TRBJ1-5
CASSVDRVAQPQHF
>TRBV6-1|.|TRBJ2-2
CASSEETGNTGELFF
>TRBV7-4|.|TRBJ1-5
CASSLTVRGYQPQHF
>TRBV7-9|.|TRBJ1-2
CASSPLSFGYTF
>TRBV9|.|TRBJ2-7
CASSPRQGASSYEQYF
>TRBV7-2|.|TRBJ2-7
CASSLDLANTIEQYF
>TRBV19|.|TRBJ1-4
CASRQFNEKLFF
>TRBV7-6|.|TRBJ1-6
CASSLTAGPVISPLHF
>TRBV9|.|TRBJ1-3
CASSVHIGGQLPNTIYF
>TRBV5-1|.|TRBJ1-3
CASSLLGNTIYF
>TRBV28|.|TRBJ1-1
CASSFPHRATEAFF
>TRBV3-1/TRBV3-2|.|TRBJ2-3
CASSQIAGGRSTDTQYF
>TRBV18|.|TRBJ1-3
CASSPVRERPGNTIYF
>TRBV4-2|.|TRBJ2-3
CASSQEFPGLAAPDTQYF
>TRBV30|few|TRBJ1-1
CAWSVPGLSTEAFF
>TRBV7-8|.|TRBJ2-7
CASNAKGPSYEQYF
>TRBV19|.|TRBJ2-5
CASRAGTGVRETQYF
>TRBV10-3|.|TRBJ1-6
CAISEPDRGPLNSPLHF
>TRBV18|.|TRBJ1-2
CASSPSGGNYGYTF
>TRBV5-5|.|TRBJ2-7
CASSVTGAVSNEQYF
>TRBV4-3|.|TRBJ1-2
CASSQDRGGGYTF
>TRBV9|.|TRBJ2-1
CASSEGQYNEQFF
>TRBV5-1|once|TRBJ2-2
CASSYNFVRGAGELFF
>TRBV12-2|.|TRBJ2-1
CASRLAIPRKDYNEQFF
>TRBV28|.|TRBJ1-1
CASTENTEAFF
>TRBV6-5|.|TRBJ2-1
CASRTGTDYNEQFF
>TRBV25-1|few|TRBJ1-5
CASSGPGDRGRGPQHF
>TRBV7-9|.|TRBJ2-1
CASSFQGAHNEQFF